The sequence of this T cell receptor beta chain was determined in a study of Graves' ophthalmopathy and Graves' hyperthyroidism. Study as a whole: Where ophthalmopathy was absent within 18 months of follow-up, hyperthyroidism was stable. General observations from the study: The model flagged ophthalmopathy progression at more than 70% sensitivity and around 77% specificity.

In its sample, this clonotype was seen many times. Its antigen remains unidentified. Amplification from RNA transcripts yielded the TCR beta CDR3 regions. Following a first-round RT-PCR that used HTBI primers, a second-round multiplex PCR was carried out. TCRdb reprocessed the multiplex PCR reads with MiXCR, giving one entry per CDR3 protein. The data contain over a million distinct CDR3 sequences, roughly 35% of them seen just once; the ten biggest clones take up 8.5% to 14%. The V end lost 5 bases, the J end lost 3 bases, and 11 bases lay between the germline ends. Germline CDR1 SGHVS, CDR2 FQNEAQ. CDR3 length: 14 residues. Uncontrolled infections, other autoimmune diseases, pregnancy or lactation barred patients from enrollment.

The sequenced sample consisted of peripheral blood or thyroid tissue (not recorded which). This TCR derives from an adult man with Graves' hyperthyroidism. J is TRBJ1-5 and V is TRBV7-8; D perhaps matches TRBD1 (6 bases). The CDR3 nucleotides read TGTGCCAGCAGCCTACAGGGATACAATCAGCCCCAGCATTTT. Encoded protein: CASSLQGYNQPQHF. The complete variable domain, with remaining parts taken from reference TRBV7-8 and TRBJ1-5, reads GAGVSQSPRYKVAKRGQDVALRCDPISGHVSLFWYQQALGQGPEFLTYFQNEAQLDKSGLPSDRFFAERPEGSVSTLKIQRTQQEDSAVYLCASSLQGYNQPQHFGDGTRLSIL.